This TCR beta chain was documented in a study of cytomegalovirus exposure and HLA in healthy donors. General study results and limits: Later analysis reportedly placed an Asian-associated ancestry cluster below the roughly 690-donor mean in N-insertions. An analysis that was carried out later associated 16,951 TCR beta sequences with HLA alleles at 0.05 false discovery rate. In a later analysis, across HLA loci, associated TCR counts were highest for DRB1, lowest for HLA-C.

The CDR3 runs 16 residues. Trimming removed 0 bases from V and 4 bases from J; junction bases left unmatched: 5. Germline CDR1 reads MNHEY; CDR2 reads SVGAGI. This clone was picked up one time. Its antigen is not identified. This PCR relied on a set of 60 Vbeta primers and 13 Jbeta primers. In the authors' workflow: A later analysis tallied some 84 million unique TCR beta chains, 9.5 million to 14 million of them shared. Data came from immunoSEQ multiplex PCR; TCRdb stores just in-frame clones and leaves some out. D and trimming come from the DNA, and the V and J calls and clone size come from that table. The sample lists about 110,000 clones, approximately 76% seen once, with approximately 2.2% in the top ten.

The clonotype originates from a man aged 18 to 35 in good health and CMV-seronegative. The specimen sequenced was PBMCs. The V gene is TRBV6-5, the J gene TRBJ2-2; 7 nucleotides agree with TRBD2. The CDR3 loop is CASSYSAGESTGELFF. The CDR3 region has the DNA TGTGCCAGCAGTTACTCGGCGGGGGAGAGCACCGGGGAGCTGTTTTTT.